These 7 T cell receptor beta chains came from one sample sequenced in a study of post-analysis software for immune sequencing data. Notes on the study in general: About 5 TRBV segments, including TRBV5-6, TRBV5-1 and TRBV20-1, were more frequent in patients than controls.

Their cognate antigens are unknown. cDNA libraries of TCR beta carried unique molecular identifiers. TCRdb processed the PCR reads anew with MiXCR; each CDR3 protein has one entry. The sample holds about 680,000 distinct CDR3 sequences, 59% seen once. Sequencing input: blood. Source of these receptors: a girl aged 2 to 9 with multiple sclerosis.

The V gene is TRBV20-1, the J gene TRBJ2-7, with 9 bases that match TRBD1. V lost 6 bases and J lost 3; bases outside the gene matches: 6. The CDR3 consists of 13 residues. Germline V gives CDR1 DFQATT, CDR2 SNEGSKA (reference sequence). CDR3 in DNA: TGCAGTGCAAGGACAGGGGACGGCTACGAGCAGTACTTC. Its protein is CSARTGDGYEQYF.

This rearrangement joins TRBV12-3 or TRBV12-4 to TRBJ1-4; perhaps TRBD1 as D (5 bases). The CDR3 runs 14 residues. V was clipped by 3 bases and J by 7 bases, with 12 bases between them. CDR3 loop: CASSFSGRTEKLFF. Here the CDR3 DNA reads TGTGCCAGCAGTTTCTCGGGACGGACTGAAAAACTGTTTTTT.

This chain joins TRBV7-9 and TRBJ2-6; D perhaps matches TRBD2 (5 bases). From germline, CDR1 is SEHNR and CDR2 FQNEAQ (reference sequence). V lost 1 base to trimming and J lost 0 bases, with 7 bases between them. The CDR3 totals 16 residues. The CDR3 loop reads CASSLGETSGANVLTF. The CDR3, as DNA: TGTGCCAGCAGCTTAGGGGAGACCTCTGGGGCCAACGTCCTGACTTTC.

J is TRBJ2-2 and V is TRBV4-2; tentatively, D is TRBD1 (6 bases). This CDR3 spans 14 amino acids. Germline-derived CDR1 and CDR2 are LGHNA and YNFKEQ. The germline V and J ends were trimmed by 4 bases and 5 bases, with 11 bases remaining between them. The CDR3 here is CASSRGRGTGELFF. The CDR3 DNA follows: TGTGCCAGCAGCCGGGGCAGGGGAACCGGGGAGCTGTTTTTT.

This clonotype came up many times. The chain joins TRBV29-1 to TRBJ2-7; TRBD1 matches at 8 bases. The V and J ends lost 5 bases and 4 bases, in that order; junction bases with no gene match: 7. Germline loops: CDR1 SQVTM, CDR2 ANQGSEA. This CDR3 has 13 amino acids. CDR3 in amino acids: CSVSDRGGYEQYF. Written as DNA, the CDR3 is TGCAGCGTTTCAGACAGGGGCGGATACGAGCAGTACTTC.

The chain joins TRBV12-3 or TRBV12-4 to TRBJ1-2; D unclear. This CDR3 is 13 amino acids long. V lost 8 bases and J 4 bases, leaving 14 bases between the germline ends. CDR3 sequence reads: CASGQDESYGYTF. The CDR3 bases are TGTGCCAGCGGGCAGGATGAATCCTATGGCTACACCTTC.

This clonotype was seen only a few times. The chain is built from TRBV29-1 and TRBJ1-2; the D gene is possibly TRBD1 (5 bases). Trimming removed 4 bases from V and 4 bases from J, with 22 bases in between. Germline CDR1 SQVTM, CDR2 ANQGSEA. The CDR3 spans 16 residues. CDR3 sequence reads: CSVGGATKTAAYGYTF. Written as DNA, the CDR3 is TGCAGCGTTGGTGGGGCGACGAAAACAGCCGCCTATGGCTACACCTTC.